What follows describes a single T cell receptor (beta chain). TCRdb re-called the 5' RACE reads with MiXCR, one entry per CDR3 protein. The data contain approximately 76,000 distinct CDR3 sequences, 10% to 12% of them singletons. These data originate in a study of early T cells in non-severe SARS-CoV-2 infection. CDR1 is SGHTA, CDR2 FQGTGA, per germline. The CDR3 is 17 amino acids. The V end lost 3 bases, the J end lost 7 bases, and 22 bases lay between the germline ends. This sequence was found in an adult who was a healthcare worker with PCR-confirmed SARS-CoV-2 infection or an uninfected control (not recorded which). The chain links TRBV7-3 to TRBJ2-1; D gene ambiguous. Material for sequencing was whole blood. The CDR3 protein is CASSFPGLIRGLNEQFF. The CDR3 DNA reads as TGTGCCAGCAGCTTCCCTGGGCTAATACGAGGATTGAATGAGCAGTTCTTC. The full variable domain, with the rest looked up from reference TRBV7-3 and TRBJ2-1, is GAGVSQTPSNKVTEKGKYVELRCDPISGHTALYWYRQSLGQGPEFLIYFQGTGAADDSGLPNDRFFAVRPEGSVSTLKIQRTERGDSAVYLCASSFPGLIRGLNEQFFGPGTRLTVL.